This TCR beta chain originates from a study of cytomegalovirus exposure and HLA in healthy donors. Points from the study as a whole: The tendency of first-cohort TCR clusters to co-occur in the roughly 120 validation repertoires was the finding of a later analysis. In vitro checks showed that a few CMV-associated chains really do target CMV antigens.

To note about this clone: No antigen is known for it.

Profiled with immunoSEQ multiplex PCR; TCRdb holds only in-frame clones, not every one. The sample lists 130,000 to 150,000 clones, 88% occurring once. The V gene end was trimmed by 3 bases and the J gene end by 4 bases; junction bases not matched to a gene: 4. Germline V gives CDR1 SGHNT, CDR2 YENEEA. The CDR3 covers 14 residues. This clonotype was sampled from a woman aged 18-29 years in good health and CMV-seropositive. Source material: PBMCs. The chain uses TRBV11-3 and TRBJ2-3, with TRBD1 matching over 7 bases. CDR3 sequence: CASSLYRGADTQYF. The CDR3 DNA reads TGTGCCAGCAGCTTGTACAGGGGCGCAGATACGCAGTATTTT. Full variable domain (missing parts from reference TRBV11-3 and TRBJ2-3): EAGVVQSPRYKIIEKKQPVAFWCNPISGHNTLYWYLQNLGQGPELLIRYENEEAVDDSQLPKDRFSAERLKGVDSTLKIQPAELGDSAVYLCASSLYRGADTQYFGPGTRLTVL.